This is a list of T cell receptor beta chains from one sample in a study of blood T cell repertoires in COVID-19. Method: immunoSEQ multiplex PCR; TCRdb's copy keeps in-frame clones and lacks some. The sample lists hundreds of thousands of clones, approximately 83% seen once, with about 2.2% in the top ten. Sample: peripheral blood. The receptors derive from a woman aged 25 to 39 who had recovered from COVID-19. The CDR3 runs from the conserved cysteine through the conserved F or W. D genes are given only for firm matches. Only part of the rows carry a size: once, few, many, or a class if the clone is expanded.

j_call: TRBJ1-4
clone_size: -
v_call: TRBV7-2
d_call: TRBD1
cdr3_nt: TGTGCCAGCAGCTCGGACAGGGGGCGGGAAAAACTGTTTTTT
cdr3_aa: CASSSDRGREKLFF

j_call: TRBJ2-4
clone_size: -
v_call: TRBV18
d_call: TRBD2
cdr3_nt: TGTGCCAGCTCACCAAAACCGGGACTAGCGGGAATGTCTGCCAAAAACATTCAGTACTTC
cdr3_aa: CASSPKPGLAGMSAKNIQYF

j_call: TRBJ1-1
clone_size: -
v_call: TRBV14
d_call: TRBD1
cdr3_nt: TGTGCCAGCAGCCAAGAAGGGGACAGGGAGGAAGCTTTCTTT
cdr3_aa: CASSQEGDREEAFF

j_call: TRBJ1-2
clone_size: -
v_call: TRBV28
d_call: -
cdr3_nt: TGTGCCACCTCGGGGTTGGGCGGCTACACCTTC
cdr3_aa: CATSGLGGYTF

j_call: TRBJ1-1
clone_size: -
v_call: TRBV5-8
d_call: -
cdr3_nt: TGTGCCAGCAGCTTGCAGATAGGACGGGGTGAAGCTTTCTTT
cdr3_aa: CASSLQIGRGEAFF

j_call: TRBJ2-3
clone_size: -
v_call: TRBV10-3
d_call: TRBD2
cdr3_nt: TGTGCCATCAGTGCCGGGAGGGACACAGATACGCAGTATTTT
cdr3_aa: CAISAGRDTDTQYF

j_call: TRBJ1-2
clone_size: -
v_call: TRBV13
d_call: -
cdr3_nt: TGTGCCAGCAGCTTAGCCGGATCCTCGTCACTACTCTATGGCTACACCTTC
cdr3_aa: CASSLAGSSSLLYGYTF

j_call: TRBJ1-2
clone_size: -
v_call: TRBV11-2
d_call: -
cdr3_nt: TGTGCCAGCCGCTACTCAACAGGGAACTATGGCTACACCTTC
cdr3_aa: CASRYSTGNYGYTF

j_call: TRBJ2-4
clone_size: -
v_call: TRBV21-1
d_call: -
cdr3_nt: TGTGCCACAGACAGGGGGCTTAAAAACATTCAGTACTTC
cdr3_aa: CATDRGLKNIQYF

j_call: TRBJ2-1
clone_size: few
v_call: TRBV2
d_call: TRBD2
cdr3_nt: TGTGCCAGCCAGAGGACTAGTGGGGATGAGCAGTTCTTC
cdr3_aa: CASQRTSGDEQFF

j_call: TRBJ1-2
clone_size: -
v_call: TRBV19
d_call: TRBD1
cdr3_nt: TGTGCCAGTAGCCCGACAGGGCCCCTAAACTATGGCTACACCTTC
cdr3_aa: CASSPTGPLNYGYTF

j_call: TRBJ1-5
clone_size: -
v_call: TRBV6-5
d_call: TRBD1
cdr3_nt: TGTGCCAGCGCAGGACAGGGCGAGAGTCAGCCCCAGCATTTT
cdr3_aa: CASAGQGESQPQHF

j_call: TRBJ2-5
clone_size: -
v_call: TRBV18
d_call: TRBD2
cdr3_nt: TGTGCCAGCTCACCCCTAGCGGCTAAAGAGACCCAGTACTTC
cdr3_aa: CASSPLAAKETQYF

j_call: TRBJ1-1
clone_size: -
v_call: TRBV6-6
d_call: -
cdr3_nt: TGTGCCAGCGAGGAAAACACTGAAGCTTTCTTT
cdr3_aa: CASEENTEAFF

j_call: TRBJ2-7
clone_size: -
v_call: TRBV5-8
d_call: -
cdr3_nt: TGTGCCAGCAGCTTGTGGTCAGGGGAACCCTACGAGCAGTACTTC
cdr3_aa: CASSLWSGEPYEQYF

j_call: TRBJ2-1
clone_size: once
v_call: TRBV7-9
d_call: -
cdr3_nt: TGTGCCAGCAGCCCGCCAACAGGGAGCTCCTACAATGAGCAGTTCTTC
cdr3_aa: CASSPPTGSSYNEQFF

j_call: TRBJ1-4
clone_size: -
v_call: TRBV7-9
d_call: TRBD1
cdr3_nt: TGTGCCAGCAGCTTAGGGGACAGACTTAATGAAAAACTGTTTTTT
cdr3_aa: CASSLGDRLNEKLFF

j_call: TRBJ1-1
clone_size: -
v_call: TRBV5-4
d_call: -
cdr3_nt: TGTGCCAGCAGCTTTTCGGTACGGAGCGCTGAAGCTTTCTTT
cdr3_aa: CASSFSVRSAEAFF

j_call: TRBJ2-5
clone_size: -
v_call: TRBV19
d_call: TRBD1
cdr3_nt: TGTGCCAGTAGTCCGACAGGGGTCGAGACCCAGTACTTC
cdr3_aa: CASSPTGVETQYF

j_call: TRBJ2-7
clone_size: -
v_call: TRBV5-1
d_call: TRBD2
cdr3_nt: TGCGCCAGCAAAACGTGGACTAGCGGGGGCTACGAGCAGTACTTC
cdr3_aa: CASKTWTSGGYEQYF